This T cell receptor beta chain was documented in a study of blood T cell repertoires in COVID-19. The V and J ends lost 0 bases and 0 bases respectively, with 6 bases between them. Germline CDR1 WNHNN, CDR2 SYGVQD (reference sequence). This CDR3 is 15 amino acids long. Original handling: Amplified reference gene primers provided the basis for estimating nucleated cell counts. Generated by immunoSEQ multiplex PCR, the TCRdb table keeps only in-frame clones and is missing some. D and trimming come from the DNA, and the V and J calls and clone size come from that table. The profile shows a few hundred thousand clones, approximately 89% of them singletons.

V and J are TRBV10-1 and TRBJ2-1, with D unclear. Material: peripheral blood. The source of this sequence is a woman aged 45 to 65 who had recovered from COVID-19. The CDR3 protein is CASSESPGSYNEQFF. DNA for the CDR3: TGCGCCAGCAGTGAGTCGCCGGGCTCCTACAATGAGCAGTTCTTC.